This T cell receptor (beta chain) appears in the sequencing data of a study of shared clonotypes between healthy human individuals (dated by TCRdb to 2019 to 2021). About the investigation overall: The cohort included three men and a couple of women between 18 and 49 years of age. For each donor, CD4 naive and CD4 memory were each given three plates, CD8 naive was given two plates, and CD8 memory was given one plate. To estimate repertoire size and how much clonotypes are shared between individuals, the study performed deep sequencing of blood TCR repertoires from about five healthy adults. To increase sequencing depth and limit assay-specific biases, TCR repertoire library preparation and sequencing were carried out by different laboratories using diverse techniques. Each donor's leukapheresis produced roughly between about 0.8 and 8.9 billion PBMCs. The paper as a whole reports these results and caveats: The genetic and exposure-history diversity represented was limited by the small number of donors. Pairwise subsampling led to the expectation that sequencing depth would affect the degree of clonotype sharing among donors. Around 5.4% of naive CD4, more than 3% of naive CD8, approximately 2% of memory CD4, and over 0.35% of memory CD8 clonotypes were shared across several donors. Higher generation probabilities were observed for clonotypes shared by all four sorted-subset donors than for non-shared clonotypes. Sampling was limited to blood, and TCR repertoires in tissue likely differ from TCR repertoires in blood. Rarefaction of sorted-subset datasets indicated incomplete sequencing despite the large sequencing depth. Naive subsets generally had larger estimated clonotype richness than memory subsets.

The donors were healthy, HIV-negative adults who had no recently reported acute infections or vaccinations. Every donor was a Caucasian adult residing in Nashville, Tennessee, USA. CD4+ T cells were enriched by magnetic negative selection; naive cells were then positively selected on CD45RA, and the negative fraction formed the memory subset. After blood collection by leukapheresis, PBMCs were isolated using Ficoll-Histopaque density gradient centrifugation and then cryopreserved in the vapor phase of liquid nitrogen. Purity and quantity of every magnetically sorted T cell population were checked by analytical flow cytometry. Genomic DNA was isolated from each sorted fraction and quantified by UV absorbance on a Nanodrop 2000c. As regards this clone: Which antigen it targets is not known. No base-level quality is on record; no much larger clone is a single base apart.

CDR1 and CDR2 (SGHRS, YFSETQ) derive from the germline V gene. The CDR3 runs 12 residues from the cysteine to the phenylalanine. The only DNA kept is the CDR3, 36 bases in frame from the first base. TCR CDR3 regions were amplified from genomic DNA by multiplex PCR using the deep immunoSEQ assay. Extracted genomic DNA from each cell subset was spread evenly across all wells of several immunoSEQ 96-well plates, with each plate serving as a replicate. Each replicate PCR for sorted subsets received about 180 ng genomic DNA, equal to tens of thousands of T cell genomes. The purified libraries were quantified using a Qubit 3.0 fluorometer, sized with a Bioanalyzer 2100, and then quantified again using the KAPA Library Quantification kit. Every immunoSEQ 96-well plate was sequenced on a separate single-read 150-cycle Illumina NextSeq 550 flow cell. In the authors' own workflow: Because only junctional sequences without quality scores were contained in the immunoSEQ output, filtering matching that applied to full-length reads could not be performed. Sequences were annotated with PyIR, a Python wrapper for IgBLAST v1.9, and V/J genes and CDR3 were assigned using IMGT germline references. Reads with weak V/J assignments (E-value above 1e-6), missing CDR3, stop codons, out-of-frame junctions, or ambiguous translated residues were removed. V3J clonotypes were defined by identical inferred V gene, J gene, and CDR3 amino acid sequence. Percentage overlap between repertoires was computed as shared unique clonotypes divided by the size of the smaller repertoire. Richness of each repertoire was evaluated using RTK rarefaction, the Chao1 estimator, and Recon v2.1 estimates of unobserved clonotypes. For all TCRbeta clonotypes obtained by the gDNA method from a handful of donors, generation probabilities were computed with OLGA. TCRdb provides this immuneACCESS table in a form limited to in-frame rearrangements. Some clones are lacking; in checked studies, under half of them reflect an unresolved V gene, and why the rest are absent is not known. The V and J calls and clone size come from that table; D and trimming were worked out from the DNA. Within this sample are around 2,000,000 clones, with roughly 96% of them counted one time only. The top ten clones comprise more than 0.1% of the sample.

The sample consisted of naive CD4+ T cells sorted from blood. This specimen's cell subset or site label, interpreted: CD45RA+ positively selected. The clonotype was recovered from a man between 18 and 35 years old in good health. The V and J genes are TRBV5-1 and TRBJ2-5; the D segment cannot be called with confidence. The DNA end is more similar to TRBJ2-7, so the J call may be wrong. The CDR3 sequence is CASGLGSYEQYF. The DNA is TGCGCCAGCGGGCTGGGTTCCTACGAGCAGTACTTC.